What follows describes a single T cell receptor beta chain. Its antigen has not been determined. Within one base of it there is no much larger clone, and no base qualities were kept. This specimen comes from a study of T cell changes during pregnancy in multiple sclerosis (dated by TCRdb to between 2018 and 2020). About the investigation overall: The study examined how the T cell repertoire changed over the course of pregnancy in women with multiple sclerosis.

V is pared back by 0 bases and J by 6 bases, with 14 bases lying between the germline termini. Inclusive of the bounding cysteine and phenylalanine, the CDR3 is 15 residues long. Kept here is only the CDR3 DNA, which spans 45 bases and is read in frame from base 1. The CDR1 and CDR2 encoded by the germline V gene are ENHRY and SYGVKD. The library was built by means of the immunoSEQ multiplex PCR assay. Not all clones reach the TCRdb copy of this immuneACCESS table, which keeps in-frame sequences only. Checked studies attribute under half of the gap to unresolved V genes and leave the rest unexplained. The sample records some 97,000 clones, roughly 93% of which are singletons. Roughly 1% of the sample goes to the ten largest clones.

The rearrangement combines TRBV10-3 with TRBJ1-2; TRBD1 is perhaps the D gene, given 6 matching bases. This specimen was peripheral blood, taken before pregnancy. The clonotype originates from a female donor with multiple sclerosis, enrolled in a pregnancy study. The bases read TGTGCCATCAGTGAGTCGGGCAGGGGTGTTGATGGCTACACCTTC. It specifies CAISESGRGVDGYTF.